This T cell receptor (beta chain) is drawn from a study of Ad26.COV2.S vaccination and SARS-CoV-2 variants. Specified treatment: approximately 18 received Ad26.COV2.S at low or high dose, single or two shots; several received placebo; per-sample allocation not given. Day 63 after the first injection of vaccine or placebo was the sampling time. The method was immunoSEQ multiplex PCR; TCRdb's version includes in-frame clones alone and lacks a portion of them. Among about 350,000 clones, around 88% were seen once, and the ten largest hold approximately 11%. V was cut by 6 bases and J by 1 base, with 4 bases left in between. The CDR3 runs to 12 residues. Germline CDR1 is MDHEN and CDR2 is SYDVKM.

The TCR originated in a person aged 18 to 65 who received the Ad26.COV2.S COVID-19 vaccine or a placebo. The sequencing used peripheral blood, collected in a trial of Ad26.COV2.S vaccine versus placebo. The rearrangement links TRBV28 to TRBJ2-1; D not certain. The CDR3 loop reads CASSTSYNEQFF. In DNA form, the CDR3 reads TGTGCCAGCAGCACTTCCTACAATGAGCAGTTCTTC.